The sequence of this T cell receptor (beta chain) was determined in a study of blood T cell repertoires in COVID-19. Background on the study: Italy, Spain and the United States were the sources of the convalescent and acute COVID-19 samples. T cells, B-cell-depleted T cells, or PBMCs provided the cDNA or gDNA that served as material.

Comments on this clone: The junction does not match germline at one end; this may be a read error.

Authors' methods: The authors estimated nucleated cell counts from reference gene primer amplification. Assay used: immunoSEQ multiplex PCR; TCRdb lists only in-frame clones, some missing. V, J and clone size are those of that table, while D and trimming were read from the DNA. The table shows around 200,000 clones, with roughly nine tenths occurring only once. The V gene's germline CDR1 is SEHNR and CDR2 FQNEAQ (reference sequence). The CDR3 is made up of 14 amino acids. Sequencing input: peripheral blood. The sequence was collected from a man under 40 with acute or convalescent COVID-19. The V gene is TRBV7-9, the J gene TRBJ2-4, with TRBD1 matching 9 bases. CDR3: CASSSTLGTGYTQF. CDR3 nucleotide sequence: TGTGCCAGCAGCTCTACTCTTGGGACAGGGTATACCCAGTTC.